These 24 T cell receptor beta chains were sequenced from one sample in a study of T-cell memory formation after mild COVID-19. TCRdb processed the 5' RACE reads anew with MiXCR; each CDR3 protein has one entry. This sample has 380,000 or so distinct CDR3 sequences, with 14% found just once. The sequenced sample consisted of PBMCs or a T cell subset sorted from them (not recorded which). Receptors originate from a man between 18 and 35 years old who had mild COVID-19 (a few samples of this study predate the infection). Cell type and time point are not known.

In its sample, this clonotype was seen many times. This rearrangement joins TRBV4-1 to TRBJ2-5, with D possibly TRBD2 on 5 matching bases. CDR1 is MGHRA, CDR2 YSYEKL, per germline. The germline V and J ends were trimmed by 4 bases and 5 bases, with 17 bases remaining between them. CDR3 length: 15 residues. CDR3 amino acids: CASSLPDARGETQYF. The CDR3 coding sequence is TGCGCCAGCAGCCTGCCGGACGCCAGAGGGGAGACCCAGTACTTC.

This clonotype came up once. The chain couples TRBV7-2 to TRBJ1-6; weak D call: TRBD1 (5 bases). V was trimmed by 5 bases and J by 1 base, leaving 15 bases between them. Germline CDR1 is SGHTA and CDR2 is FQGNSA. The CDR3 spans 17 residues. CDR3 sequence: CASSPLAGSSYNSPLHF. CDR3 in DNA: TGTGCCAGCAGCCCCCTTGCAGGGAGTTCCTATAATTCACCCCTCCACTTT.

This clonotype was counted ten times or more. This chain joins TRBV7-8 and TRBJ2-2, with 7 positions matching TRBD1. CDR1 is SGHVS and CDR2 is FQNEAQ in the germline V gene. There are 14 residues in the CDR3. The trim removed 5 bases at V and 5 bases at J, leaving 5 bases unmatched. CDR3 coding DNA: TGTGCCAGCAGCCCACGACAGGGTACCGGGGAGCTGTTTTTT. This encodes CASSPRQGTGELFF.

V usage is TRBV5-1 and J usage is TRBJ1-4; D perhaps matches TRBD1 (6 bases). There are 14 residues in the CDR3. In germline, CDR1 is SGHRS, CDR2 YFSETQ. Trimming cost V 4 bases and J 2 bases, with 9 bases left between them. CDR3 residues: CASSADSTNEKLFF. The CDR3 DNA reads TGCGCCAGCAGCGCGGACAGCACTAATGAAAAACTGTTTTTT.

This clonotype has ten or more counts. The chain combines TRBV12-3 or TRBV12-4 with TRBJ2-3, with 11 positions matching TRBD2. The CDR3 length is 17 residues. Trimming cost V 5 bases and J 3 bases; bases outside gene matches: 10. The CDR3 DNA reads as TGTGCCAGCAGTCCTAGCGGGGGGATTGTGGGGACAGATACGCAGTATTTT. This codes for CASSPSGGIVGTDTQYF.

This clonotype was detected a few times. V gene TRBV5-1 combines with J gene TRBJ2-1; D gene uncertain. V lost 5 bases and J 4 bases, leaving 13 bases between the germline ends. This CDR3 contains 14 residues. The germline gives CDR1 SGHRS, CDR2 YFSETQ. CDR3 residues: CASSPDTAYNEQFF. The CDR3 nucleotides read TGCGCCAGCAGTCCCGACACGGCTTACAATGAGCAGTTCTTC.

V is TRBV7-6 and J is TRBJ2-2; 9 positions agree with TRBD1. V was pared by 5 bases and J by 5 bases, with 12 bases of the junction left unmatched. The CDR3 has 17 amino acids. The germline V gene encodes CDR1 SGHVS and CDR2 FNYEAQ. The CDR3 spells CASSPPSGQGGTGELFF. In DNA form, the CDR3 reads TGTGCCAGCAGCCCCCCCTCGGGACAGGGAGGAACCGGGGAGCTGTTTTTT.

The table lists this clonotype with many counts. The CDR3 DNA reads TGTGCCAGCAGCTTATCCACTTCTCAGTCCTACGAGCAGTACTTC. This encodes CASSLSTSQSYEQYF. This chain links TRBV7-9 with TRBJ2-7; D call uncertain. CDR1 SEHNR and CDR2 FQNEAQ come from the germline V gene (reference sequence). V lost 2 bases, J lost 1 base, and 12 bases lay in between. The CDR3 contains 15 residues.

The CDR3 DNA sequence: TGTGCCACCAGCAGGGACAGGGTCGATTCACCCCTCCACTTT. Translation: CATSRDRVDSPLHF. The rearrangement joins TRBV15 to TRBJ1-6; 8 nucleotides align to TRBD1. Trimming at V came to 3 bases and at J to 8 bases, leaving 3 bases not matched to a gene. The CDR3 is 14 amino acids. In germline, CDR1 is LNHNV, CDR2 YYDKDF (reference sequence).

The CDR3 protein is CASSQGQGAAYEQYF. In DNA, the CDR3 is TGCGCCAGCAGCCAAGGCCAGGGGGCCGCATACGAGCAGTACTTC. V is TRBV4-3 and J is TRBJ2-7; TRBD1 matches 8 bases. V trimming: 1 base; J trimming: 4 bases; junction bases outside the gene matches: 6. There are 15 residues in the CDR3. Per germline, CDR1 LGHNA and CDR2 YSLEER.

The chain combines TRBV11-1 with TRBJ1-1; 7 bases are a match to TRBD1. V lost 7 bases to trimming and J lost 0 bases; unmatched junction nucleotides: 8. The CDR3 sequence is 15 residues long. Looked up from germline, CDR1 is SGHAT and CDR2 is FQDESV (reference sequence). The CDR3 region has the DNA TGTGCCAGCAACAGGGGCGTGGGGTTGAACACTGAAGCTTTCTTT. Its translation is CASNRGVGLNTEAFF.

V gene TRBV11-2 combines with J gene TRBJ2-1; D is possibly TRBD1 (5 bases). Looked up from germline, CDR1 is SGHAT and CDR2 is FQNNGV. This CDR3 is 15 amino acids long. V was clipped by 3 bases and J by 0 bases, with 9 bases between them. This CDR3 reads CASSFQTDSYNEQFF. As DNA, the CDR3 is TGTGCCAGCAGCTTTCAGACAGACTCCTACAATGAGCAGTTCTTC. Supplemented by reference TRBV11-2 and TRBJ2-1, the full variable domain reads EAGVAQSPRYKIIEKRQSVAFWCNPISGHATLYWYQQILGQGPKLLIQFQNNGVVDDSQLPKDRFSAERLKGVDSTLKIQPAKLEDSAVYLCASSFQTDSYNEQFFGPGTRLTVL.

The sample holds a few counts of this clonotype. The rearrangement links TRBV30 to TRBJ1-4; no definite D call. The CDR3 is 14 amino acids. CDR1 is GTSNPN and CDR2 is SVGIG in the germline V gene (reference sequence). V lost 2 bases and J lost 5, with 12 bases in between. The CDR3 loop reads CAWSLTVANEKLFF. CDR3 nucleotide sequence: TGTGCCTGGAGTCTTACAGTGGCCAATGAAAAACTGTTTTTT. Full variable domain (remainder filled in from reference TRBV30 and TRBJ1-4): SQTIHQWPATLVQPVGSPLSLECTVEGTSNPNLYWYRQAAGRGLQLLFYSVGIGQISSEVPQNLSASRPQDRQFILSSKKLLLSDSGFYLCAWSLTVANEKLFFGSGTQLSVL.

The rearrangement joins TRBV3-1 to TRBJ2-1, with TRBD2 matching over 12 bases. V lost 3 bases to trimming and J lost 10 bases; unmatched junction nucleotides: 1. Germline V lookup: CDR1 LGHDT, CDR2 YNNKEL (reference sequence). The CDR3 totals 13 residues. The CDR3 sequence is CASSQTSGGEQFF. CDR3 DNA: TGTGCCAGCAGCCAGACTAGCGGGGGCGAGCAGTTCTTC.

This clonotype was observed a handful of times. The chain joins TRBV4-1 to TRBJ1-2; 9 bases fit TRBD1. Germline-derived CDR1 and CDR2 are MGHRA and YSYEKL. V trimming: 4 bases; J trimming: 5 bases; junction bases outside the gene matches: 11. The CDR3 sequence is 16 residues long. As DNA, the CDR3 is TGCGCCAGCAGCCCAGAGGGACAGGGCTTGAGTTATGGCTACACCTTC. As protein: CASSPEGQGLSYGYTF.

In this sample, this clonotype turned up many times. The V gene is TRBV7-9, the J gene TRBJ2-3; 7 bases agree with TRBD1. Germline V gene data show CDR1 as SEHNR and CDR2 as FQNEAQ (reference sequence). This CDR3 has 16 amino acids. Germline trimming cut 4 bases from V and 5 bases from J; bases unmatched to any gene: 12. The CDR3 here is CASSWTGSLGGDTQYF. CDR3 bases: TGTGCCAGCAGCTGGACAGGTTCCCTTGGCGGAGATACGCAGTATTTT.

This clonotype turned up a few times. V gene TRBV19 combines with J gene TRBJ1-5; 9 bases fit TRBD1. Germline CDR1 is LNHDA and CDR2 is SQIVND (reference sequence). This CDR3 has 16 amino acids. V trimming: 3 bases; J trimming: 7 bases; junction bases outside the gene matches: 10. The CDR3 loop reads CASSMGTGKSGQPQHF. CDR3 sequence (DNA): TGTGCCAGTAGTATGGGGACAGGGAAAAGCGGACAGCCCCAGCATTTT.

The CDR3 DNA sequence: TGTGCCAGCAGCCGATCAGCGACAGCCAAGGGGACCCAGTACTTC. Its translation is CASSRSATAKGTQYF. The chain combines TRBV7-2 with TRBJ2-5, with a tentative D call TRBD1 (5 bases). Germline V CDR1 and CDR2: SGHTA, FQGNSA. V was pared by 5 bases and J by 7 bases, with 20 bases between. The CDR3 is 15 amino acids.

There are a few counts of this clonotype. The rearrangement joins TRBV7-3 to TRBJ2-3; 7 bases fit TRBD2. Trimming at V came to 3 bases and at J to 4 bases, leaving 7 bases not matched to a gene. Germline loops: CDR1 SGHTA, CDR2 FQGTGA. The CDR3 has 15 amino acids. CDR3 sequence reads: CASSLRGRGPDTQYF. CDR3 bases: TGTGCCAGCAGCTTGAGAGGGAGGGGTCCAGATACGCAGTATTTT.

The chain is built from TRBV4-1 and TRBJ1-1; D remains unclear. CDR1 and CDR2 from the germline V gene are MGHRA and YSYEKL. V was cut by 7 bases and J by 7 bases, with 16 bases left in between. The CDR3 covers 13 residues. CDR3 residues: CASISTGGSEAFF. The CDR3 DNA reads TGCGCCAGCATCTCCACCGGAGGGAGTGAAGCTTTCTTT.

The V and J genes are TRBV12-3 or TRBV12-4 and TRBJ2-5; TRBD2 agrees at 9 bases. V lost 5 bases and J lost 5; bases outside the gene matches: 12. The CDR3 loop spans 16 amino acids. The CDR3 sequence: CASSPWTAGGSETQYF. CDR3 bases: TGTGCCAGCAGTCCATGGACAGCGGGGGGCTCGGAGACCCAGTACTTC.

The J gene is TRBJ2-7, the V gene TRBV29-1, with D possibly being TRBD1 or TRBD2 (5 bases each). Germline CDR1 reads SQVTM; CDR2 reads ANQGSEA. This CDR3 has 13 residues. V was cut by 2 bases and J by 2 bases, with 10 bases left in between. The chain's CDR3 is CSVEYGTPYEQYF. CDR3 bases: TGCAGCGTTGAATACGGGACCCCCTACGAGCAGTACTTC.

This clonotype was detected ten times or more. The V call is TRBV30, the J call TRBJ1-5, with a tentative D call TRBD1 (5 bases). Germline values: CDR1 GTSNPN, CDR2 SVGIG (reference sequence). This CDR3 is built from 14 residues. The V end lost 4 bases, the J end lost 4 bases, and 14 bases lay between the germline ends. The CDR3 is CAWTKGNRNQPQHF. The CDR3 region has the DNA TGTGCCTGGACCAAGGGGAACCGGAATCAGCCCCAGCATTTT.

Many counts were recorded for this clonotype. The chain couples TRBV5-6 to TRBJ2-2; 8 positions match TRBD2. V shed 4 bases and J 6 bases; nucleotides not matched to a gene: 2. Germline lookup yields CDR1 SGHDT and CDR2 YYEEEE. The CDR3 contains 13 residues. CDR3 coding DNA: TGTGCCAGCAGCCGGGGGGGTTCCGGGGAGCTGTTTTTT. Amino acid sequence: CASSRGGSGELFF.